This T cell receptor (beta chain) was captured by sequencing in a study of tissue T cells after allogeneic stem cell transplantation. This clone was observed a few times. CDR3 length: 14 amino acids. V lost 0 bases to trimming and J lost 3 bases; unmatched junction nucleotides: 1. Germline V gene data show CDR1 as SGHKS and CDR2 as YYEKEE (reference sequence). Enrolled prospectively were adult allogeneic hematopoietic cell transplant recipients whose graft-versus-host disease was steroid-refractory. CDR3 sequences, V/J genes, frequencies and template counts came from survey-depth TCRbeta sequencing. Method: immunoSEQ multiplex PCR; TCRdb's copy keeps in-frame clones and lacks some. This table has some 3,400 clones, approximately 74% appearing once.

The origin of this receptor is an older male patient with steroid-refractory graft-versus-host disease after an allogeneic stem cell transplant. Some of the T cells may derive from the graft donor. The sequenced sample was left colon tissue, obtained at autopsy. This sequence joins TRBV5-5 and TRBJ2-7; 9 bases are a match to TRBD1. CDR3 protein: CASSLGQGDYEQYF. The CDR3 region has the DNA TGTGCCAGCAGCTTGGGACAGGGGGACTACGAGCAGTACTTC.